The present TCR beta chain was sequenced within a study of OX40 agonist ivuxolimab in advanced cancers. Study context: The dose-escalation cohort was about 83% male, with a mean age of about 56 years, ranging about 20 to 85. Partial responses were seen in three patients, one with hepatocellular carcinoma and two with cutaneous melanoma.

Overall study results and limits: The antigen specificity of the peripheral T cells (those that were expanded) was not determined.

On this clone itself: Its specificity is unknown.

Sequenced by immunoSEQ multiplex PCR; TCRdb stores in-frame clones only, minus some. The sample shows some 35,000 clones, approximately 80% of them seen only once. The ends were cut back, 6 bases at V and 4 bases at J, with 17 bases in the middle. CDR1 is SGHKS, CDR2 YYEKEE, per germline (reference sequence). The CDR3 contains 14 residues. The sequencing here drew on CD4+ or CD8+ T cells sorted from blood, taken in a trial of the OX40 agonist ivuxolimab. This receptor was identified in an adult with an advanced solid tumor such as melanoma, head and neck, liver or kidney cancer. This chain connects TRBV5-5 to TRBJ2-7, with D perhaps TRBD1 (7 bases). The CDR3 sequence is CASILGGQPYEQYF. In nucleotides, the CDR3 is TGTGCCAGCATCCTGGGGGGACAGCCGTACGAGCAGTACTTC. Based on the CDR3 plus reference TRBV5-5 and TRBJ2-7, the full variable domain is DAGVTQSPTHLIKTRGQQVTLRCSPISGHKSVSWYQQVLGQGPQFIFQYYEKEERGRGNFPDRFSARQFPNYSSELNVNALLLGDSALYLCASILGGQPYEQYFGPGTRLTVT.